This TCR beta chain is drawn from a study of blood T cells in healthy people across ages. Turning to this clonotype: Compared with germline, one end of the junction differs, possibly owing to a read error.

The second PCR ran roughly 7 to 12 cycles with a sample-barcoded 5' primer and J-beta primers. In TCRdb, the 5' RACE reads were re-called with MiXCR into one record per CDR3 protein. The table lists over 750,000 distinct CDR3 sequences, around 25% of them singletons. This sample was also put to use in a study of T cells of mothers and their children.

Sample: blood. The receptor was isolated from a boy under 18 in good health.

The DNA for the CDR3 is TGTGCCGGCAGCTCGGGGACCCCGGAGAGGACTTTGTTTTTT. It encodes CAGSSGTPERTLFF. The chain has TRBV2 and TRBJ1-4; possible D gene TRBD1, 5 bases. Germline CDR1 and CDR2: SNHLY and FYNNEI. The CDR3 runs 14 residues.